These 32 T cell receptor beta chains share one sample of origin, sequenced in a study of blood T cell repertoires in COVID-19. Assay used: immunoSEQ multiplex PCR; TCRdb lists only in-frame clones, some missing. The table includes 200,000 or so clones, less than 90% detected once. Sequences were obtained from PBMCs or T cells enriched from blood (not recorded which). Receptors were obtained from a woman aged 25 to 39 who had recovered from COVID-19.

This chain joins TRBV4-3 and TRBJ1-6, with TRBD1 matching over 8 bases. Unmatched junction bases numbered 5, after V lost 0 bases and J lost 10 bases. Germline CDR1 and CDR2: LGHNA and YSLEER. This CDR3 has 15 amino acids. The CDR3 is CASSQDRGQESPLHF. The CDR3 region has the DNA TGCGCCAGCAGCCAAGACAGGGGGCAAGAGTCACCCCTCCACTTT.

The V call is TRBV9, the J call TRBJ2-1, with TRBD2 matching over 13 bases. This CDR3 contains 18 residues. V shed 4 bases, J shed 1 base, and the junction held 8 bases outside the gene matches. CDR1 is SGDLS, CDR2 YYNGEE, per germline. The CDR3 coding sequence is TGTGCCAGCAGCACTAGCGGGGGGGCCGTTCGGTCCTACAATGAGCAGTTCTTC. Its translation is CASSTSGGAVRSYNEQFF.

Written as DNA, the CDR3 is TGTGCCAGCAGCCAAGGGACAAACAGGAACACTGAAGCTTTCTTT. It translates to CASSQGTNRNTEAFF. The chain links TRBV7-9 to TRBJ1-1, with a weak D call TRBD1 (6 bases). V lost 5 bases and J 1 base, leaving 14 bases between the germline ends. CDR3 length equals 15 residues. In germline, CDR1 is SEHNR, CDR2 FQNEAQ (reference sequence).

The chain combines TRBV7-8 with TRBJ1-3; D gene unclear. The V end lost 5 bases, the J end lost 4 bases, and 12 bases lay between the germline ends. Germline lookup yields CDR1 SGHVS and CDR2 FQNEAQ. The CDR3 runs 14 residues. CDR3: CASSPRSLGNTIYF. The CDR3 region has the DNA TGTGCCAGCAGCCCGCGCTCACTCGGAAACACCATATATTTT.

The rearrangement links TRBV6-5 to TRBJ2-7; 8 bases fit TRBD2. Germline CDR1 and CDR2: MNHEY and SVGAGI. The CDR3 length is 13 residues. Trimming cost V 6 bases and J 5 bases; bases outside gene matches: 6. CDR3 loop: CASRPSGGDEQYF. DNA for the CDR3: TGTGCCAGCAGACCATCGGGGGGGGACGAGCAGTACTTC.

The chain couples TRBV7-2 to TRBJ2-7; the D gene is possibly TRBD2 (6 bases). V was pared by 3 bases and J by 3 bases, with 12 bases between. The germline gives CDR1 SGHTA, CDR2 FQGNSA. The CDR3 covers 14 residues. CDR3 region: CASSFDWGDYEQYF. CDR3 nucleotides: TGTGCCAGCAGCTTTGACTGGGGGGACTACGAGCAGTACTTC. Using reference TRBV7-2 and TRBJ2-7 for the parts outside the CDR3, the full variable domain is GAGVSQSPSNKVTEKGKDVELRCDPISGHTALYWYRQSLGQGLEFLIYFQGNSAPDKSGLPSDRFSAERTGGSVSTLTIQRTQQEDSAVYLCASSFDWGDYEQYFGPGTRLTVT.

The chain uses TRBV4-1 and TRBJ2-2, with D possibly TRBD2 on 6 matching bases. This CDR3 is 18 amino acids long. Germline-derived CDR1 and CDR2 are MGHRA and YSYEKL. The ends were cut back, 1 base at V and 4 bases at J, with 19 bases in the middle. The CDR3 is CASSQVGGGWGITGELFF. The CDR3 coding sequence is TGCGCCAGCAGCCAAGTGGGTGGAGGGTGGGGGATCACCGGGGAGCTGTTTTTT.

The gene calls are TRBV2 and TRBJ2-5, with a tentative D call TRBD1 (6 bases). Trimming shortened V by 7 bases and J by 5 bases, and 20 bases separated the two germline ends. The CDR3 length is 15 residues. Germline assignment: CDR1 SNHLY and CDR2 FYNNEI. The CDR3 DNA reads as TGTGCCAGCAAGACAGGCAGGGTATTCGGGGAGACCCAGTACTTC. Protein product: CASKTGRVFGETQYF.

The chain employs TRBV29-1 and TRBJ1-2, with a tentative D call TRBD1 (6 bases). Trimming left V 3 bases short and J 7 bases short, with 12 bases between. CDR3 length equals 12 residues. The V gene's germline CDR1 is SQVTM and CDR2 ANQGSEA. The CDR3 DNA is TGCAGCGTTGATTTGGGGGCGAGTGGCTACACCTTC. It codes for CSVDLGASGYTF.

The chain carries TRBV7-3 and TRBJ2-3; 7 nucleotides line up with TRBD2. The CDR3 has 16 amino acids. Per the germline V gene, CDR1 is SGHTA and CDR2 is FQGTGA. The V gene end was trimmed by 5 bases and the J gene end by 2 bases; junction bases not matched to a gene: 10. The chain's CDR3 is CASSLLTSSPTDTQYF. CDR3 sequence (DNA): TGTGCCAGCAGCCTACTGACTAGCAGTCCCACAGATACGCAGTATTTT. The variable domain in full, completed from reference TRBV7-3 and TRBJ2-3, reads GAGVSQTPSNKVTEKGKYVELRCDPISGHTALYWYRQSLGQGPEFLIYFQGTGAADDSGLPNDRFFAVRPEGSVSTLKIQRTERGDSAVYLCASSLLTSSPTDTQYFGPGTRLTVL.

This clone was found a few times. The chain has TRBV11-3 and TRBJ2-3; TRBD1 is a possible D gene (6 bases). Germline values: CDR1 SGHNT, CDR2 YENEEA. Trimming took off 2 bases at V and 1 base at J, with 13 bases between the two ends. This CDR3 spans 16 amino acids. The CDR3 here is CASSLTGSRGTDTQYF. The CDR3, as DNA: TGTGCCAGCAGCTTAACAGGGTCTCGCGGCACAGATACGCAGTATTTT.

The V call is TRBV24-1, the J call TRBJ2-5; 11 bases are a match to TRBD1. Trimming took 4 bases from V and 4 from J; bases not matched to a gene: 10. CDR1 and CDR2 from the germline V gene are KGHDR and SFDVKD. This CDR3 contains 17 residues. Here the CDR3 DNA reads TGTGCCACCAGTGAGTCTAAAACCGGGACAGGGGGAGAGACCCAGTACTTC. This translates into CATSESKTGTGGETQYF.

The J gene is TRBJ1-2, the V gene TRBV10-3; D might be TRBD1 (6 bases). Germline CDR1 reads ENHRY; CDR2 reads SYGVKD. The CDR3 spans 14 residues. Trimming pared 4 bases from V and 8 bases from J, leaving 17 bases between. The CDR3 DNA reads TGTGCCATCAGTGCAGGGGAATGGAGGTCGGGCTACACCTTC. It is translated as CAISAGEWRSGYTF.

The V call is TRBV11-2, the J call TRBJ2-2; D is possibly TRBD1 (6 bases). Between the trimmed V and J ends, which lost 1 base and 5 bases, there was a span of 11 bases. The CDR3 length is 15 residues. The germline V gene encodes CDR1 SGHAT and CDR2 FQNNGV. CDR3 residues: CASSLVTGRTGELFF. CDR3 bases: TGTGCCAGCAGCTTAGTTACAGGGCGAACCGGGGAGCTGTTTTTT.

The V and J genes are TRBV5-1 and TRBJ2-3; D is uncertain. The V end was cut by 2 bases, the J end by 1 base, with 8 bases between. Germline V lookup: CDR1 SGHRS, CDR2 YFSETQ. The CDR3 length is 14 residues. The CDR3 region is CASSFGGGTDTQYF. In nucleotides, the CDR3 is TGCGCCAGCAGCTTCGGTGGAGGCACAGATACGCAGTATTTT.

In nucleotides, the CDR3 is TGTGCCAGCAGCGTAGCTAGCGGACTAGGATCCTACGAGCAGTACTTC. It yields the protein CASSVASGLGSYEQYF. The gene calls are TRBV9 and TRBJ2-7; 7 nucleotides agree with TRBD2. The J segment lost 1 base and the V segment lost 0 bases, leaving 7 bases of the junction unmatched. The CDR3 contains 16 residues. CDR1 and CDR2 (germline): SGDLS, YYNGEE.

V usage is TRBV19 and J usage is TRBJ1-1; the D is unclear. V was shortened by 5 bases and J by 2 bases, with 9 bases between the two germline ends. Germline V gene sequence: CDR1 LNHDA, CDR2 SQIVND (reference sequence). This CDR3 has 13 residues. The CDR3 DNA is TGTGCCAGTAGTCCTTACAGAAACACTGAAGCTTTCTTT. Its translation is CASSPYRNTEAFF.

This chain links TRBV15 with TRBJ2-7; possible D gene TRBD2, 7 bases. CDR3 length: 16 amino acids. Germline CDR1 reads LNHNV; CDR2 reads YYDKDF (reference sequence). The V and J ends lost 0 bases and 5 bases respectively, with 17 bases between them. In DNA form, the CDR3 reads TGTGCCACCAGCAGAGATAGGCGATCGGGGGGCCACGAGCAGTACTTC. Amino acid sequence: CATSRDRRSGGHEQYF. Full variable domain (rest looked up from reference TRBV15 and TRBJ2-7): DAMVIQNPRYQVTQFGKPVTLSCSQTLNHNVMYWYQQKSSQAPKLLFHYYDKDFNNEADTPDNFQSRRPNTSFCFLDIRSPGLGDTAMYLCATSRDRRSGGHEQYFGPGTRLTVT.

CDR3 DNA sequence: TGTGCCAGCAGCCCAGCGGTGGCTAGGAACACTGAAGCTTTCTTT. This sequence encodes CASSPAVARNTEAFF. This chain connects TRBV4-2 to TRBJ1-1; D ambiguous. CDR1 and CDR2 from the germline V gene are LGHNA and YNFKEQ. Trimming pared 4 bases from V and 1 base from J, leaving 13 bases between. CDR3 length: 15 amino acids.

The chain has TRBV4-2 and TRBJ1-1, with D possibly matching TRBD1 (5 bases). Germline V gene sequence: CDR1 LGHNA, CDR2 YNFKEQ. The CDR3 covers 11 residues. Trimming cost V 6 bases and J 4 bases, with 6 bases left between them. The chain's CDR3 is CASSQGTEAFF. DNA of the CDR3: TGTGCCAGCAGTCAGGGCACTGAAGCTTTCTTT.

The chain recombines TRBV27 with TRBJ1-1; TRBD1 is a possible D gene (5 bases). V lost 2 bases, J lost 3 bases, and 7 bases lay in between. CDR1 is MNHEY, CDR2 SMNVEV, per germline (reference sequence). The CDR3 consists of 13 residues. CDR3 amino acids: CASSLVGDTEAFF. CDR3 nucleotide sequence: TGTGCCAGCAGTTTAGTAGGGGACACTGAAGCTTTCTTT.

V usage is TRBV11-2 and J usage is TRBJ1-1; 8 bases are a match to TRBD1. V trimming: 1 base; J trimming: 1 base; junction bases outside the gene matches: 5. The germline V gene encodes CDR1 SGHAT and CDR2 FQNNGV. The CDR3 has 16 amino acids. The CDR3 reads CASSLVGQGTNTEAFF. DNA of the CDR3: TGTGCCAGCAGCTTAGTCGGACAGGGTACGAACACTGAAGCTTTCTTT.

J is TRBJ2-5 and V is TRBV9, with 9 bases lining up with TRBD2. Germline CDR1 SGDLS, CDR2 YYNGEE. V dropped 2 bases and J dropped 5; count of bases not matched to a gene: 4. The CDR3 consists of 14 residues. The CDR3: CASSVTGTSETQYF. CDR3 nucleotides: TGTGCCAGCAGCGTGACCGGGACTAGCGAGACCCAGTACTTC.

This chain links TRBV4-3 with TRBJ1-2; the D gene is possibly TRBD1 (5 bases). The CDR3 consists of 15 residues. CDR1 is LGHNA, CDR2 YSLEER, per germline. Deletions cut 0 bases from V and 4 bases from J, with 12 bases between. The CDR3 loop reads CASSQEFVRAYGYTF. In DNA form, the CDR3 reads TGCGCCAGCAGCCAAGAATTTGTCAGGGCCTATGGCTACACCTTC.

The chain uses TRBV12-5 and TRBJ2-2, with 10 bases that match TRBD1. The CDR3 has 14 residues. The trim removed 1 base at V and 8 bases at J, leaving 1 base unmatched. In germline, CDR1 is LGHNT, CDR2 FRNRAP. Here the CDR3 reads CASGLGQGAGELFF. CDR3 bases: TGTGCTAGTGGTTTGGGACAGGGGGCTGGGGAGCTGTTTTTT.

This clone showed up just once. The chain couples TRBV6-1 to TRBJ2-3; possibly TRBD2 for D (6 bases). Germline CDR1 reads MNHNS; CDR2 reads SASEGT. The CDR3 extends over 14 amino acids. Between the trimmed V and J ends, which lost 3 bases and 6 bases, there was a span of 13 bases. The CDR3 DNA follows: TGTGCCAGCAGTGATGGGCGGGGTACTGATACGCAGTATTTT. Its translation is CASSDGRGTDTQYF.

This chain uses TRBV25-1 with TRBJ1-1, with 11 bases aligning to TRBD1. CDR1 and CDR2 from the germline V gene are MGHDK and SYGVNS. V gave up 5 bases and J gave up 1 base; unmatched junction bases: 3. The CDR3 totals 15 residues. The CDR3 loop is CASSRTGGGNTEAFF. The CDR3 DNA sequence: TGTGCCAGCAGTCGGACAGGGGGCGGGAACACTGAAGCTTTCTTT.

This rearrangement joins TRBV4-3 to TRBJ1-5; 7 bases agree with TRBD1. V trimming: 0 bases; J trimming: 5 bases; junction bases outside the gene matches: 4. The CDR3 spans 15 residues. The germline CDR1 and CDR2 sequences are LGHNA and YSLEER. This chain's CDR3 is CASSQDRQGDQPQHF. CDR3 coding DNA: TGCGCCAGCAGCCAAGATCGGCAGGGGGATCAGCCCCAGCATTTT.

J is TRBJ1-5 and V is TRBV11-2; no firm D call. The V end lost 1 base, the J end lost 5 bases, and 6 bases lay between the germline ends. Germline assignment: CDR1 SGHAT and CDR2 FQNNGV. CDR3 length: 13 amino acids. CDR3 in amino acids: CASSLGGDQPQHF. The CDR3 bases are TGTGCCAGCAGCTTAGGGGGAGATCAGCCCCAGCATTTT.

V is TRBV19 and J is TRBJ1-5; possible D gene TRBD1, 6 bases. V was clipped by 6 bases and J by 7 bases, with 19 bases between them. Germline values: CDR1 LNHDA, CDR2 SQIVND (reference sequence). The CDR3 is 15 residues long. Here the CDR3 reads CASSSEWAGDQPQHF. The CDR3 bases are TGTGCCAGTAGCTCCGAGTGGGCAGGGGACCAGCCCCAGCATTTT.

The chain combines TRBV9 with TRBJ1-4; 9 bases fit TRBD1. The germline V gene encodes CDR1 SGDLS and CDR2 YYNGEE. The V gene end was trimmed by 4 bases and the J gene end by 8 bases; junction bases not matched to a gene: 9. The CDR3 is 15 amino acids. This CDR3 reads CASSPAQGAREKLFF. CDR3 nucleotide sequence: TGTGCCAGCAGCCCAGCACAGGGGGCGCGAGAAAAACTGTTTTTT.

CDR3 DNA sequence: TGCGCCAGCAGCGCCTACAGGGCACAGAACACTGAAGCTTTCTTT. This sequence encodes CASSAYRAQNTEAFF. This sequence joins TRBV5-1 and TRBJ1-1, with a weak D call TRBD1 (6 bases). Germline values: CDR1 SGHRS, CDR2 YFSETQ. The CDR3 length is 15 residues. The V end was cut by 4 bases, the J end by 1 base, with 14 bases between.